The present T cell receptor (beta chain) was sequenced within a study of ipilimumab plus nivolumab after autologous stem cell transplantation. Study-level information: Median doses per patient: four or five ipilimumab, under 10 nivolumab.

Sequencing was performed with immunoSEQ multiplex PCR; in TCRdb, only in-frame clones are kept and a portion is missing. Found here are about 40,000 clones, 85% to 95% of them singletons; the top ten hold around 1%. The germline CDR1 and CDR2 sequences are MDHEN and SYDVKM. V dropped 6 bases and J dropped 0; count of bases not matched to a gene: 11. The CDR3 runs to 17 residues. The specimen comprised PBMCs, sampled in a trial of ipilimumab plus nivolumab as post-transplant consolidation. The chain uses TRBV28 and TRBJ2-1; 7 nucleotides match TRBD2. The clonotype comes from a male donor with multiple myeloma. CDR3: CASRTELAPSSYNEQFF. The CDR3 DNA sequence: TGTGCCAGCAGGACCGAACTAGCGCCGAGCTCCTACAATGAGCAGTTCTTC.